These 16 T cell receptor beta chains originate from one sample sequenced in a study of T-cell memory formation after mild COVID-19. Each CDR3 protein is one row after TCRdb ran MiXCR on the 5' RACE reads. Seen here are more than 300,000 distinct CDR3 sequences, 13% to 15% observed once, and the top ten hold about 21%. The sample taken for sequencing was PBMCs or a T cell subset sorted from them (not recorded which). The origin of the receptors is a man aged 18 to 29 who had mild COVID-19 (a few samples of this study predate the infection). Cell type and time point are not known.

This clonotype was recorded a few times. The CDR3 DNA is TGCGCCAGCAGCCAAGGGGTTCTGGGGAATCAAGAGACCCAGTACTTC. Translating it yields CASSQGVLGNQETQYF. The V and J genes are TRBV4-1 and TRBJ2-5, with no clear D. The germline V and J ends were trimmed by 1 base and 2 bases, with 14 bases remaining between them. Looked up from germline, CDR1 is MGHRA and CDR2 is YSYEKL. CDR3 length: 16 residues.

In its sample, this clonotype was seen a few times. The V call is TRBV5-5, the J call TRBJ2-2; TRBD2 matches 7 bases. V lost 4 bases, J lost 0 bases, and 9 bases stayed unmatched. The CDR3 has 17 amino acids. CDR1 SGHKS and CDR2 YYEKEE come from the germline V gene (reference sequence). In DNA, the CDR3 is TGTGCCAGCAGCCCGGGAGTAGCGGGTGCGAACACCGGGGAGCTGTTTTTT. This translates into CASSPGVAGANTGELFF.

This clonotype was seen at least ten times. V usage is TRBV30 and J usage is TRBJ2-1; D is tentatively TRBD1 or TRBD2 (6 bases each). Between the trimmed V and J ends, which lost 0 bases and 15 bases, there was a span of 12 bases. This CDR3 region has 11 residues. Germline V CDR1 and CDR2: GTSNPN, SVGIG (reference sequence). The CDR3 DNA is TGTGCCTGGAGTGTAAGGGGGGCCGCGTTCTTC. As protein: CAWSVRGAAFF.

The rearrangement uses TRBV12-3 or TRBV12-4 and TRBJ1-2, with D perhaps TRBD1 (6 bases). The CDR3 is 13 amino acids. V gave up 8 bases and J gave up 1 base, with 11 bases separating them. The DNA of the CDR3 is TGTGCCAGCGGACAGACTGATAACTATGGCTACACCTTC. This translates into CASGQTDNYGYTF.

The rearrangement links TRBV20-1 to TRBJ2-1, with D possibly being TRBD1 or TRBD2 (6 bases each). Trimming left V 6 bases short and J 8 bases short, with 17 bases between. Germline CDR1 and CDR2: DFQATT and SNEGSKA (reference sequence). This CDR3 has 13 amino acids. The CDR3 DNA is TGCAGTGCAAACGGGGGACAACTGGATGAGCAGTTCTTC. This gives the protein CSANGGQLDEQFF.

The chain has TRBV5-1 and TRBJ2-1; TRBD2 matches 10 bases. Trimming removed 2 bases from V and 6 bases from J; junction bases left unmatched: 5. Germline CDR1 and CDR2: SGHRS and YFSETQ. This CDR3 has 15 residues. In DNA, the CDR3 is TGCGCCAGCAGCTTTATAGCGGGGGGCCCCAATGAGCAGTTCTTC. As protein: CASSFIAGGPNEQFF.

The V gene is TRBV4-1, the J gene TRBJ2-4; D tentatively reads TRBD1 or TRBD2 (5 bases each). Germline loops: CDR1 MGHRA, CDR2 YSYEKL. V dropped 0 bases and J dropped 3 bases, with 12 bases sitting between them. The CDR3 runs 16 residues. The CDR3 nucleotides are TGCGCCAGCAGCCAAGATTGGGGGTATGACAAAAACATTCAGTACTTC. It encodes CASSQDWGYDKNIQYF.

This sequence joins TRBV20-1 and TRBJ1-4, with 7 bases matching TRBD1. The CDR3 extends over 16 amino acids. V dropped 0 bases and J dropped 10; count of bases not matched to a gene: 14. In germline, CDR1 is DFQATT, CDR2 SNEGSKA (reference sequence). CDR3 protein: CSARDGGDSERGKLFF. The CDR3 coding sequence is TGCAGTGCTAGAGATGGAGGGGACAGCGAGCGGGGAAAACTGTTTTTT.

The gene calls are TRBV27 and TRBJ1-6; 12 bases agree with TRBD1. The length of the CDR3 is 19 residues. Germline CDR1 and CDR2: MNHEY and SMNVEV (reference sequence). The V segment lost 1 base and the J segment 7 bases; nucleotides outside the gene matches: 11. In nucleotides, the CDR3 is TGTGCCAGCAGTTTATTCCCGCCCGGGACAGGGGGCAGGAATTCACCCCTCCACTTT. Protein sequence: CASSLFPPGTGGRNSPLHF.

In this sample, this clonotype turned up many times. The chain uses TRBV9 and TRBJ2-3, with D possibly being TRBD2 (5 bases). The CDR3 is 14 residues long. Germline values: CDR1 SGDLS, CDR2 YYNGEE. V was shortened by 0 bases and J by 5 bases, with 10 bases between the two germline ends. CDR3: CASSVVPGGDTQYF. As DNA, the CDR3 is TGTGCCAGCAGCGTAGTCCCAGGAGGAGATACGCAGTATTTT.

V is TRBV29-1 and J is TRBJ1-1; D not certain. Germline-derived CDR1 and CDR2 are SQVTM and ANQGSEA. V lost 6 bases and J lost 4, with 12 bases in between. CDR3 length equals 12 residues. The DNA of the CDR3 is TGCAGCGTATCAATATACGGCACTGAAGCTTTCTTT. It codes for CSVSIYGTEAFF.

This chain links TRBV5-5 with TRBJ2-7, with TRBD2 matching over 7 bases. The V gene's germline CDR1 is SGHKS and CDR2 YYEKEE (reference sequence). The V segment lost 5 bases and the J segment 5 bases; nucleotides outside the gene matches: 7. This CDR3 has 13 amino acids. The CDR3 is CASRMTGGNEQYV. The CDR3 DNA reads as TGTGCCAGCAGGATGACCGGGGGGAACGAGCAGTACGTC.

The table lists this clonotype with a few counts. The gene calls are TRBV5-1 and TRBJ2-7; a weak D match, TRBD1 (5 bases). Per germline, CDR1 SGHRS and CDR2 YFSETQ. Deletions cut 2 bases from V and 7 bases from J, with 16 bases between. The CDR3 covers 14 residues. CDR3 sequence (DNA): TGCGCCAGCAGCTTTGGGGCCGCTCCTGTGGAGCAGTACTTC. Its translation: CASSFGAAPVEQYF.

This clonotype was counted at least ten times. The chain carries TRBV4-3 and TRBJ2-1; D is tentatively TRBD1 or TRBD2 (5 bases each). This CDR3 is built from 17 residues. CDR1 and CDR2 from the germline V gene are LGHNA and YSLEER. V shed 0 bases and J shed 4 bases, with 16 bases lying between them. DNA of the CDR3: TGCGCCAGCAGCCAAGATTTAGCCAGGGAGATATACAATGAGCAGTTCTTC. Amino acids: CASSQDLAREIYNEQFF.

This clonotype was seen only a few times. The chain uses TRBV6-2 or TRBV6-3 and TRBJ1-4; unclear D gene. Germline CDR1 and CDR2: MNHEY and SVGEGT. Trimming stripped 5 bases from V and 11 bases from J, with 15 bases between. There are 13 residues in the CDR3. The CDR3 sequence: CASSQPREWKLFF. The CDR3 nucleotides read TGTGCCAGCAGTCAACCAAGAGAATGGAAACTGTTTTTT.

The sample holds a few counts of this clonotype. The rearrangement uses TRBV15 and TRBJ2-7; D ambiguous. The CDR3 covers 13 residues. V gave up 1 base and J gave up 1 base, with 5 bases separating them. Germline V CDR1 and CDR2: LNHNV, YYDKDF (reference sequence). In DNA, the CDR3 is TGTGCCACCAGCAGAGGGATTTCCTACGAGCAGTACGTC. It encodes CATSRGISYEQYV.